The next 11 T cell receptor beta chains were all read from a single sample in a study of T cell responses to AZD1222 COVID-19 vaccine. Clones were sequenced by immunoSEQ multiplex PCR, and TCRdb holds only the in-frame ones, with some missing. The top ten clones hold around 3.6% of a sample with approximately 190,000 clones, just over 90% of them seen once. The sequencing here drew on peripheral blood, taken 28 days after the second dose of the MenACWY control vaccine. These receptors were obtained from an adult who received the MenACWY meningococcal vaccine as a control.

The chain uses TRBV12-5 and TRBJ2-1; 7 bases match TRBD2. The length of the CDR3 is 15 residues. The germline V gene encodes CDR1 LGHNT and CDR2 FRNRAP. The V segment lost 7 bases and the J segment 9 bases; nucleotides outside the gene matches: 15. CDR3 region: CASALATVAGTEQFF. The DNA of the CDR3 is TGTGCTAGTGCCTTGGCCACCGTAGCGGGTACTGAGCAGTTCTTC.

The chain uses TRBV5-3 and TRBJ1-2; no clear D gene. TRBV5-3 is noted as an ORF with a role that remains uncertain. The CDR3 extends over 12 amino acids. Trimming left V 4 bases short and J 1 base short, with 5 bases between. CDR3 in amino acids: CARSGSNYGYTF. The CDR3 coding sequence is TGTGCCAGAAGCGGCAGTAACTATGGCTACACCTTC.

This chain links TRBV7-9 with TRBJ2-7; TRBD1 is a possible D gene (7 bases). The V end was cut by 5 bases, the J end by 3 bases, with 11 bases between. This CDR3 region has 13 residues. The germline V gene has CDR1 SEHNR and CDR2 FQNEAQ (reference sequence). The CDR3 nucleotides are TGTGCCAGCAGCGCCCAGGGGGGCTACGAGCAGTACTTC. Protein: CASSAQGGYEQYF.

This chain links TRBV7-8 with TRBJ2-7; a possible D gene is TRBD2 (6 bases). Between the trimmed V and J ends, which lost 7 bases and 3 bases, there was a span of 13 bases. From germline, CDR1 is SGHVS and CDR2 FQNEAQ. The CDR3 has 13 residues. The CDR3 is CASNRAGGYEQYF. CDR3 bases: TGTGCCAGCAACCGAGCGGGCGGCTACGAGCAGTACTTC. Full variable domain (remainder filled in from reference TRBV7-8 and TRBJ2-7): GAGVSQSPRYKVAKRGQDVALRCDPISGHVSLFWYQQALGQGPEFLTYFQNEAQLDKSGLPSDRFFAERPEGSVSTLKIQRTQQEDSAVYLCASNRAGGYEQYFGPGTRLTVT.

The chain employs TRBV11-2 and TRBJ1-1; D remains unclear. V was pared by 4 bases and J by 1 base, with 13 bases between. This CDR3 is 15 amino acids long. Germline values: CDR1 SGHAT, CDR2 FQNNGV. CDR3 DNA: TGTGCCAGCAGCTCCGGGCCCGGCAGGAACACTGAAGCTTTCTTT. Its protein product is CASSSGPGRNTEAFF.

This clone was seen just once. The chain uses TRBV19 and TRBJ2-2; a possible D gene is TRBD2 (6 bases). Trimming took off 7 bases at V and 7 bases at J, with 10 bases between the two ends. The CDR3 covers 12 residues. CDR1 and CDR2 from the germline V gene are LNHDA and SQIVND (reference sequence). The CDR3: CASIGGIGELFF. CDR3 DNA: TGTGCCAGTATCGGGGGTATCGGGGAGCTGTTTTTT.

The chain has TRBV27 and TRBJ2-3; maybe TRBD2 (5 bases). V was pared by 2 bases and J by 2 bases, with 11 bases between. Germline V gene lookup returns CDR1 MNHEY and CDR2 SMNVEV (reference sequence). This CDR3 is 15 amino acids long. The CDR3 here is CASSLSGGNTDTQYF. The DNA of the CDR3 is TGTGCCAGCAGTTTAAGCGGCGGAAACACAGATACGCAGTATTTT.

For the CDR3, the DNA is TGTGCCAGCAGCTTTGCGGGGGACAATGAGCAGTTCTTC. Its translation is CASSFAGDNEQFF. The chain joins TRBV7-3 to TRBJ2-1; 7 bases agree with TRBD2. In germline, CDR1 is SGHTA, CDR2 FQGTGA. The trim removed 3 bases at V and 5 bases at J, leaving 1 base unmatched. This CDR3 is built from 13 residues.

CDR3 in amino acids: CASKLTGVNSPLHF. In DNA form, the CDR3 reads TGTGCCAGTAAACTGACAGGGGTTAATTCACCCCTCCACTTT. The V call is TRBV19, the J call TRBJ1-6, with 8 bases identical to TRBD1. Looked up from germline, CDR1 is LNHDA and CDR2 is SQIVND (reference sequence). The CDR3 has 14 residues. J was trimmed by 6 bases and V by 7 bases; bases with no gene match: 5.

This clone was counted a few times. The chain couples TRBV18 to TRBJ1-1; a possible D gene is TRBD1 (6 bases). The V end lost 5 bases, the J end lost 5 bases, and 12 bases lay between the germline ends. CDR3 size: 13 residues. From germline, CDR1 is KGHSH and CDR2 LQKENI. The CDR3 protein is CASSTGGGTEAFF. CDR3 coding DNA: TGTGCCAGCTCAACCGGAGGGGGGACTGAAGCTTTCTTT.

The CDR3 protein is CAWRLNLITDTQYF. The CDR3 coding sequence is TGTGCCTGGAGACTAAACCTCATCACAGATACGCAGTATTTT. The chain couples TRBV30 to TRBJ2-3; D is uncertain. The CDR3 extends over 14 amino acids. The germline V gene has CDR1 GTSNPN and CDR2 SVGIG (reference sequence). Between the trimmed V and J ends, which lost 3 bases and 2 bases, there was a span of 12 bases.